This T cell receptor (beta chain) was documented in a study of post-analysis software for immune sequencing data. For the study at large: Relapsing-remitting, secondary progressive and progressive-relapsing forms made up the multiple sclerosis disease courses. Study outcomes and limitations: Included in a set of a few TRBV segments more frequent in patients than controls were TRBV5-6, TRBV5-1 and TRBV20-1. Samples made in the same batch grouped tightly together by F measure. The study found significantly lower normalized Chao1 diversity in multiple sclerosis patients than in controls.

On this clonotype itself: What it recognizes is unknown.

Sequencing libraries made from TCR beta cDNA carried unique molecular identifiers. TCRdb used MiXCR to reprocess the PCR reads, holding one entry per CDR3 protein. The table lists around 700,000 distinct CDR3 sequences, approximately 60% of them singletons, with around 10% in the top ten. This CDR3 is built from 15 residues. Per germline, CDR1 SQVTM and CDR2 ANQGSEA. J lost 4 bases, V lost 4 bases, and 9 bases had no gene match. The V and J genes are TRBV29-1 and TRBJ2-1, with 8 bases lining up with TRBD2. The specimen was blood. This clonotype was obtained from a girl aged 2 to 9 with multiple sclerosis. In DNA, the CDR3 is TGCAGCGTTGGGGTCCCTAGCGGGCATTACAATGAGCAGTTCTTC. Its protein is CSVGVPSGHYNEQFF.